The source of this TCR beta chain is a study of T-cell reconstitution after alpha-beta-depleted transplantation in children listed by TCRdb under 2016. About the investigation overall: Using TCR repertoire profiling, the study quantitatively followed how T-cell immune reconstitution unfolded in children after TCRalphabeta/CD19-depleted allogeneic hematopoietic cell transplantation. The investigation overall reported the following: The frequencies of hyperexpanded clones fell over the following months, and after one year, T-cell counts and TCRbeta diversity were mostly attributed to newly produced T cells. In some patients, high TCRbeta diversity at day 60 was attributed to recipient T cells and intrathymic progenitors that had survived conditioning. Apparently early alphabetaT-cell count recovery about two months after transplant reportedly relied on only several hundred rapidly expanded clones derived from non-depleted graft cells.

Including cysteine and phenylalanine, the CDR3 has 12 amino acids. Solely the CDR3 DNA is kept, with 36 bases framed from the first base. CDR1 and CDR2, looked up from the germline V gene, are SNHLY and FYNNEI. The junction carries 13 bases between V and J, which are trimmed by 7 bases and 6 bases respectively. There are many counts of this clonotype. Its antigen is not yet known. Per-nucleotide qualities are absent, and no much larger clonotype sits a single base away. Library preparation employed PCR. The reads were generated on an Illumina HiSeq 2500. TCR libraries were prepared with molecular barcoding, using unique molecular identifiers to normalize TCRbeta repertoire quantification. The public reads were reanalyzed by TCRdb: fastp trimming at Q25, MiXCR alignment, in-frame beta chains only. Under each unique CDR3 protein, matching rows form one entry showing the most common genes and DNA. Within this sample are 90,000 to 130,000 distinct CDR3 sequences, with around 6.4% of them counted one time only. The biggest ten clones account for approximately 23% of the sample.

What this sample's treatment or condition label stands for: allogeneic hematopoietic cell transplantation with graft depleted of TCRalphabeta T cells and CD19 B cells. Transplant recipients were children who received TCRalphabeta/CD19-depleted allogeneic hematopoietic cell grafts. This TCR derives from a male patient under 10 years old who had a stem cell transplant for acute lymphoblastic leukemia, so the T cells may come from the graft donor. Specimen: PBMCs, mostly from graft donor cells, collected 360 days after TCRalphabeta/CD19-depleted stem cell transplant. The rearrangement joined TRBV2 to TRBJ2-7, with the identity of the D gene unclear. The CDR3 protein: CASIGVLGEQYF. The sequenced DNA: TGTGCCAGCATTGGGGTTCTTGGCGAGCAGTACTTC.